These 26 T cell receptor beta chains originate from one sample sequenced in a study of cytomegalovirus exposure and HLA in healthy donors. In the PCR, 60 Vbeta and 13 Jbeta primers were used. Sequencing was performed with immunoSEQ multiplex PCR; in TCRdb, only in-frame clones are kept and a portion is missing. This sample has some 150,000 clones; roughly 80% occur once, and the top ten carry approximately 3.2%. Specimen: PBMCs. Source of these receptors: a man aged 40-55 years in good health and CMV-seronegative.

A note on this clone: Distinct nucleotide sequences in the sample also encode this CDR3. This chain connects TRBV7-9 to TRBJ1-4; possible D gene TRBD1, 5 bases. The CDR3 sequence is 14 residues long. V was trimmed by 5 bases and J by 0 bases, leaving 7 bases between them. The germline gives CDR1 SEHNR, CDR2 FQNEAQ (reference sequence). In nucleotides, the CDR3 is TGTGCCAGCAGCGGACAAGCAACTAATGAAAAACTGTTTTTT. Its protein product is CASSGQATNEKLFF.

This clone turned up a few times. The chain couples TRBV21-1 to TRBJ2-1; no check of the table's D call, TRBD2, against the DNA was made. TRBV21-1 is a pseudogene locus. The CDR3 length is 19 residues. The CDR3 sequence is CASSKVLVSGGPTDNEQFF. CDR3 coding DNA: TGTGCCAGCAGCAAAGTATTAGTGAGCGGGGGGCCGACTGACAATGAGCAGTTCTTC.

This clone has a handful of counts. V is TRBV6-5 and J is TRBJ1-1; D gene ambiguous. Trimming left V 7 bases short and J 0 bases short, with 12 bases between. CDR3 length: 14 amino acids. Germline-derived CDR1 and CDR2 are MNHEY and SVGAGI. The CDR3 region is CASKEGGLNTEAFF. In DNA, the CDR3 is TGTGCCAGCAAGGAGGGAGGGCTGAACACTGAAGCTTTCTTT.

Here the CDR3 DNA reads TGTGCCAGCAGCTTCCGTCGGGGACAGGGGACCACCGGGGAGCTGTTTTTT. This sequence encodes CASSFRRGQGTTGELFF. The chain joins TRBV7-3 to TRBJ2-2; 10 bases align to TRBD1. CDR3 length equals 17 residues. The V gene end was trimmed by 3 bases and the J gene end by 4 bases; junction bases not matched to a gene: 8. Germline V gene lookup returns CDR1 SGHTA and CDR2 FQGTGA.

This clone was observed once. The genes are TRBV19 and TRBJ1-1; 9 nucleotides line up with TRBD1. The length of the CDR3 is 18 residues. Germline CDR1 and CDR2: LNHDA and SQIVND (reference sequence). Unmatched junction bases numbered 21, after V lost 5 bases and J lost 8 bases. This CDR3 reads CASSSLTGGGSWSREAFF. CDR3 sequence (DNA): TGTGCCAGTAGTTCATTAACAGGGGGCGGCTCCTGGAGCCGCGAAGCTTTCTTT. Full variable domain (remainder filled in from reference TRBV19 and TRBJ1-1): DGGITQSPKYLFRKEGQNVTLSCEQNLNHDAMYWYRQDPGQGLRLIYYSQIVNDFQKGDIAEGYSVSREKKESFPLTVTSAQKNPTAFYLCASSSLTGGGSWSREAFFGQGTRLTVV.

The chain recombines TRBV4-1 with TRBJ2-1, with D perhaps matching TRBD2 (7 bases). This CDR3 comprises 19 residues. In germline, CDR1 is MGHRA, CDR2 YSYEKL. V gave up 0 bases and J gave up 4 bases, with 22 bases separating them. The CDR3 reads CASSQDLGRGAEIYNEQFF. CDR3 DNA: TGCGCCAGCAGCCAAGATCTAGGTCGGGGGGCCGAGATATACAATGAGCAGTTCTTC.

This sequence joins TRBV5-6 and TRBJ2-7; 10 positions match TRBD1. There are 16 residues in the CDR3. Trimming cost V 4 bases and J 3 bases; bases outside gene matches: 10. Germline V gene lookup returns CDR1 SGHDT and CDR2 YYEEEE. CDR3 sequence reads: CASSTLPGQGFYEQYF. The DNA for the CDR3 is TGTGCCAGCAGCACGCTACCGGGACAGGGGTTCTACGAGCAGTACTTC.

V and J are TRBV5-1 and TRBJ1-2, with 7 bases matching TRBD1. V lost 4 bases and J lost 4; bases outside the gene matches: 10. Per germline, CDR1 SGHRS and CDR2 YFSETQ. This CDR3 is 15 amino acids long. For the CDR3, the DNA is TGCGCCAGCAGCCAGGGACAGATCTCTCTCTATGGCTACACCTTC. This gives the protein CASSQGQISLYGYTF.

The chain recombines TRBV7-9 with TRBJ2-5, with a weak D call TRBD1 (6 bases). With 3 bases removed from V and 3 bases from J, the gap between germline ends came to 8 bases. The CDR3 consists of 13 residues. Per the germline V gene, CDR1 is SEHNR and CDR2 is FQNEAQ (reference sequence). CDR3 DNA: TGTGCCAGCAGCTTGGGACACGAAGAGACCCAGTACTTC. Residues: CASSLGHEETQYF.

V is TRBV5-8 and J is TRBJ2-7; the match to TRBD2 covers 7 bases. The germline V gene encodes CDR1 SGHTS and CDR2 YDEGEE. V lost 4 bases and J lost 0; bases outside the gene matches: 7. CDR3 length equals 15 residues. The CDR3 region has the DNA TGTGCCAGCAGCACCGGGGAGGGATTCTCCTACGAGCAGTACTTC. Translated, it gives CASSTGEGFSYEQYF.

This clone showed up just a few times. The chain couples TRBV7-9 to TRBJ2-3; weak D call: TRBD2 (6 bases). The length of the CDR3 is 16 residues. Trimming stripped 6 bases from V and 6 bases from J, with 22 bases between. CDR1 and CDR2 (germline): SEHNR, FQNEAQ (reference sequence). CDR3 loop: CASRPRGGTDEDTQYF. The CDR3, as DNA: TGTGCCAGCAGGCCGCGGGGAGGTACCGATGAGGATACGCAGTATTTT. The full variable domain, completed using reference TRBV7-9 and TRBJ2-3, is DTGVSQNPRHKITKRGQNVTFRCDPISEHNRLYWYRQTLGQGPEFLTYFQNEAQLEKSRLLSDRFSAERPKGSFSTLEIQRTEQGDSAMYLCASRPRGGTDEDTQYFGPGTRLTVL.

The chain joins TRBV5-4 to TRBJ2-2, with D maybe TRBD1 (6 bases). Germline CDR1 SGHNT, CDR2 YYREEE (reference sequence). CDR3 length equals 13 residues. As DNA, the CDR3 is TGTGCTCCCCGGGACACAAACACCGGGGAGCTGTTTTTT. It specifies CAPRDTNTGELFF.

The rearrangement joins TRBV11-2 to TRBJ1-6; a possible D gene is TRBD1 (5 bases). CDR3 length equals 17 residues. CDR1 and CDR2 from the germline V gene are SGHAT and FQNNGV. Trimming pared 5 bases from V and 7 bases from J, leaving 21 bases between. The CDR3 is CASSPAGRGGKNSPLHF. In DNA form, the CDR3 reads TGTGCCAGCAGCCCAGCCGGCCGGGGGGGAAAAAATTCACCCCTCCACTTT.

The rearrangement links TRBV4-1 to TRBJ1-6; D not certain. V was cut by 1 base and J by 2 bases, with 6 bases left in between. CDR3 length equals 15 residues. Germline CDR1 MGHRA, CDR2 YSYEKL. The CDR3 loop reads CASSQASAYNSPLHF. The CDR3 nucleotides are TGCGCCAGCAGCCAAGCCAGCGCCTATAATTCACCCCTCCACTTT.

The chain combines TRBV4-3 with TRBJ1-1; 7 bases agree with TRBD1. V trimming: 0 bases; J trimming: 2 bases; junction bases outside the gene matches: 3. The CDR3 consists of 15 residues. The germline V gene encodes CDR1 LGHNA and CDR2 YSLEER. CDR3 DNA sequence: TGCGCCAGCAGCCAAGATCGAGGGGGCAACACTGAAGCTTTCTTT. It specifies CASSQDRGGNTEAFF.

This clone was found a few times. The chain couples TRBV15 to TRBJ2-7, with D possibly TRBD1 on 6 matching bases. Between the trimmed V and J ends, which lost 8 bases and 5 bases, there was a span of 19 bases. The CDR3 loop spans 14 amino acids. Germline V gene sequence: CDR1 LNHNV, CDR2 YYDKDF (reference sequence). Here the CDR3 DNA reads TGTGCCACCCGTAAGACAGGCTCTGTGGACGAGCAGTACTTC. It yields the protein CATRKTGSVDEQYF.

The table lists this clone with a few counts. The chain is built from TRBV29-1 and TRBJ1-4; 7 bases map to TRBD1. Trimming removed 8 bases from V and 5 bases from J; junction bases left unmatched: 8. The length of the CDR3 is 13 residues. Germline lookup yields CDR1 SQVTM and CDR2 ANQGSEA. CDR3 region: CSITGVDNEKLFF. The DNA for the CDR3 is TGCAGCATAACAGGGGTCGACAATGAAAAACTGTTTTTT.

The chain recombines TRBV11-2 with TRBJ1-2; D gene unclear. CDR1 is SGHAT and CDR2 is FQNNGV in the germline V gene. CDR3 length: 16 residues. V was clipped by 2 bases and J by 2 bases, with 15 bases between them. The CDR3 DNA follows: TGTGCCAGCAGCTTAAGGTCGGATACTAAAAACTATGGCTACACCTTC. Protein sequence: CASSLRSDTKNYGYTF.

The rearrangement joins TRBV18 to TRBJ1-3, with D perhaps TRBD1 (6 bases). Trimming removed 3 bases at V and 0 bases at J, with 15 bases between. The CDR3 contains 17 residues. The germline V gene encodes CDR1 KGHSH and CDR2 LQKENI. The DNA for the CDR3 is TGTGCCAGCTCACCCCAGGGTGGACAGACCTCTGGAAACACCATATATTTT. It yields the protein CASSPQGGQTSGNTIYF.

This chain links TRBV7-2 with TRBJ2-2, with D tentatively TRBD1 (5 bases). V was shortened by 1 base and J by 7 bases, with 13 bases between the two germline ends. CDR1 and CDR2 (germline): SGHTA, FQGNSA. This CDR3 contains 15 residues. Written as DNA, the CDR3 is TGTGCCAGCAGCTTAGTAACAGGCGGTTACGGGGAGCTGTTTTTT. This codes for CASSLVTGGYGELFF.

This clone was counted a single time. The chain carries TRBV7-9 and TRBJ2-1; 7 bases fit TRBD1. The CDR3 has 13 amino acids. Per the germline V gene, CDR1 is SEHNR and CDR2 is FQNEAQ (reference sequence). After removal of 6 bases from V and 7 bases from J, the junction contained 6 bases not matched to a gene. The CDR3, as DNA: TGTGCCAGCAGTCCTTCAGGGGGAAATGAGCAGTTCTTC. This gives the protein CASSPSGGNEQFF.

This clone was detected only once. The rearrangement joins TRBV5-6 to TRBJ1-5; D is unclear. There are 16 residues in the CDR3. Between the trimmed V and J ends, which lost 3 bases and 0 bases, there was a span of 13 bases. From germline, CDR1 is SGHDT and CDR2 YYEEEE. CDR3 sequence reads: CASSSTDAYSNQPQHF. As DNA, the CDR3 is TGTGCCAGCAGCTCTACCGATGCGTATAGCAATCAGCCCCAGCATTTT.

This clone was recorded only once. This chain links TRBV5-5 with TRBJ1-1; D is undetermined. CDR3 length: 13 residues. The germline CDR1 and CDR2 sequences are SGHKS and YYEKEE (reference sequence). V was cut by 4 bases and J by 3 bases, with 10 bases left in between. The CDR3 DNA sequence: TGTGCCAGCAGCCCTGGCGGGGACACTGAAGCTTTCTTT. It encodes CASSPGGDTEAFF.

V usage is TRBV7-6 and J usage is TRBJ1-2; the match to TRBD1 covers 8 bases. The CDR3 spans 15 residues. Per the germline V gene, CDR1 is SGHVS and CDR2 is FNYEAQ. J gave up 6 bases and V 5 bases, and 11 bases lay outside the gene matches. CDR3 residues: CASSPEAGGNHGYTF. For the CDR3, the DNA is TGTGCCAGCAGCCCGGAGGCAGGGGGCAACCATGGCTACACCTTC.

The chain employs TRBV5-6 and TRBJ2-3; possible D gene TRBD2, 5 bases. The CDR3 runs 16 residues. The germline CDR1 and CDR2 sequences are SGHDT and YYEEEE. V shed 3 bases and J shed 1 base, with 15 bases lying between them. CDR3: CASSSPWFGGTDTQYF. Written as DNA, the CDR3 is TGTGCCAGCAGCTCGCCTTGGTTCGGGGGCACAGATACGCAGTATTTT.

The chain is built from TRBV14 and TRBJ2-2; tentatively, D is TRBD1 (6 bases). CDR3 length: 15 residues. The V and J ends lost 7 bases and 3 bases respectively, with 15 bases between them. From germline, CDR1 is SGHDN and CDR2 FVKESK. The CDR3 is CASTPDRRDTGELFF. CDR3 in DNA: TGTGCCAGCACCCCCGACAGGCGCGACACCGGGGAGCTGTTTTTT.